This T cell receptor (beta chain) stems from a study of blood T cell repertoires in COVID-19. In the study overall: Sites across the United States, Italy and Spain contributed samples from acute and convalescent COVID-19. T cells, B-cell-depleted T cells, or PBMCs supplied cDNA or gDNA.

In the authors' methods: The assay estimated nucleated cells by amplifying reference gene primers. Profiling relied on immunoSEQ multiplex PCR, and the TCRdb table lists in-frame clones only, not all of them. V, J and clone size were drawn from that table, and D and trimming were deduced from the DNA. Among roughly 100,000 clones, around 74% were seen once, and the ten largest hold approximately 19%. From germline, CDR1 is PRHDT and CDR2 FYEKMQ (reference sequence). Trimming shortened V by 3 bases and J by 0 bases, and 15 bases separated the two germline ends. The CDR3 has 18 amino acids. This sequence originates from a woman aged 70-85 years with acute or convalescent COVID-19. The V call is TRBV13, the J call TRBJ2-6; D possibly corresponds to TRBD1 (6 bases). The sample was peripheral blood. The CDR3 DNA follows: TGTGCCAGCAGCTTTTGGCAGGGGCCAATCTCTGGGGCCAACGTCCTGACTTTC. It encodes CASSFWQGPISGANVLTF.